This paragraph covers one T cell receptor (beta chain) sequence. Its specificity is not known. Data came from immunoSEQ multiplex PCR; TCRdb stores just in-frame clones and leaves some out. The sample contains some 100,000 clones, around nine tenths of which appear only once. The source of the sample is a study of graft-versus-host responses after intestinal transplantation. Study as a whole: Recipients had multivisceral, liver-intestinal, or isolated intestinal transplants. Uniformly, recipients were administered anti-thymocyte globulin induction with subsequent tacrolimus and steroids for two to three years. Overall study findings and caveats: Present in recipient marrow, GvH clones included some that appeared first in ileum or blood. Allografts of one patient group, those with graft-donor T cell macrochimerism, had high graft-versus-host to host-versus-graft clonal ratios.

The TCR comes from a human donor who received an intestinal transplant. The specimen was unstimulated CD8+ T cells sorted from spleen or lymph node cells, collected before intestinal transplant.

This CDR3 is CASSGTTSTDTQYF. CDR3 DNA: TGTGCCAGCAGCGGGACAACTAGCACAGATACGCAGTATTTT. The rearrangement uses TRBV6-6 and TRBJ2-3; D might be TRBD1 (6 bases). The CDR3 runs 14 residues. CDR1 is MNHNY and CDR2 is SVGAGI in the germline V gene (reference sequence). V gave up 6 bases and J gave up 0 bases, with 10 bases separating them.